A selection of T cell receptor beta chains follows, all from one sample in a study of blood T cell repertoires in COVID-19. This table comes from immunoSEQ multiplex PCR, and its TCRdb copy is limited to in-frame clones, with some not included. The sample yields about 170,000 clones, more than 85% seen once. The sequenced sample consisted of PBMCs or T cells enriched from blood (not recorded which). These receptors all stem from a woman aged 45-60 years who had recovered from COVID-19. Each CDR3 is given with its conserved first and last residue. D genes are given only for firm matches. Expanded clones are given a class, and other clones once, few, many or no size at all.

J gene: TRBJ1-2; D gene: -; V gene: TRBV16; clone size: -; CDR3 protein: CASSLRRTGTRRNYGYTF; CDR3 DNA: TGTGCCAGCAGCCTCAGGAGAACCGGGACACGTCGAAACTATGGCTACACCTTC
J gene: TRBJ2-1; D gene: TRBD2; V gene: TRBV27; clone size: few; CDR3 protein: CASSLKGSGTYNEQFF; CDR3 DNA: TGTGCCAGCAGTTTAAAGGGTAGCGGGACGTACAATGAGCAGTTCTTC
J gene: TRBJ1-4; D gene: -; V gene: TRBV28; clone size: -; CDR3 protein: CATQTNEKLFF; CDR3 DNA: TGTGCCACACAGACGAATGAAAAACTGTTTTTT
J gene: TRBJ1-1; D gene: -; V gene: TRBV2; clone size: -; CDR3 protein: CASSPGDTEAFF; CDR3 DNA: TGTGCCAGCAGTCCGGGAGACACTGAAGCTTTCTTT
J gene: TRBJ2-1; D gene: TRBD1; V gene: TRBV5-4; clone size: -; CDR3 protein: CASSLQGVNEQFF; CDR3 DNA: TGTGCCAGCAGCTTGCAGGGGGTCAATGAGCAGTTCTTC
J gene: TRBJ1-1; D gene: TRBD1; V gene: TRBV4-1; clone size: -; CDR3 protein: CASSQFGPGRGLIEAFF; CDR3 DNA: TGCGCCAGCAGCCAATTTGGACCAGGTAGGGGGCTCATTGAAGCTTTCTTT
J gene: TRBJ2-7; D gene: TRBD2; V gene: TRBV18; clone size: -; CDR3 protein: CASSPTGAGLAGGSGGEQYF; CDR3 DNA: TGTGCCAGCTCTCCGACAGGGGCCGGACTAGCGGGAGGATCGGGGGGCGAGCAGTACTTC
J gene: TRBJ2-7; D gene: -; V gene: TRBV29-1; clone size: -; CDR3 protein: CSVVRGYEQYF; CDR3 DNA: TGCAGCGTTGTCCGCGGTTACGAGCAGTACTTC
J gene: TRBJ2-7; D gene: -; V gene: TRBV27; clone size: -; CDR3 protein: CASSSLYEQYF; CDR3 DNA: TGTGCCAGCAGTTCGTTATACGAGCAGTACTTC
J gene: TRBJ2-7; D gene: -; V gene: TRBV28; clone size: -; CDR3 protein: CASSSWGASVGKNEQYF; CDR3 DNA: TGTGCCAGCAGTTCATGGGGCGCTAGCGTGGGAAAGAATGAGCAGTACTTC
J gene: TRBJ1-2; D gene: TRBD1; V gene: TRBV6-4; clone size: -; CDR3 protein: CASSEWTGSAVRGYTF; CDR3 DNA: TGTGCCAGCAGTGAGTGGACAGGCTCAGCGGTACGTGGCTACACCTTC
J gene: TRBJ2-7; D gene: -; V gene: TRBV5-1; clone size: few; CDR3 protein: CASNSGYEQYF; CDR3 DNA: TGCGCCAGCAACAGCGGTTACGAGCAGTACTTC
J gene: TRBJ2-1; D gene: TRBD2; V gene: TRBV24-1; clone size: -; CDR3 protein: CATSDLQGLAGVFF; CDR3 DNA: TGTGCCACCAGTGATTTGCAGGGACTAGCGGGAGTGTTCTTC
J gene: TRBJ2-1; D gene: -; V gene: TRBV2; clone size: -; CDR3 protein: CASIGGAYNEQFF; CDR3 DNA: TGTGCCAGCATTGGCGGAGCCTACAATGAGCAGTTCTTC
J gene: TRBJ2-7; D gene: -; V gene: TRBV6-5; clone size: -; CDR3 protein: CASSANSAYEQYF; CDR3 DNA: TGTGCCAGCAGCGCAAACAGTGCCTACGAGCAGTACTTC
J gene: TRBJ1-6; D gene: TRBD1; V gene: TRBV28; clone size: once; CDR3 protein: CASSPGDRSLNSPLHF; CDR3 DNA: TGTGCCAGCAGTCCCGGGGACAGAAGTTTGAATTCACCCCTCCACTTT
J gene: TRBJ2-5; D gene: -; V gene: TRBV2; clone size: -; CDR3 protein: CASSRGETQYF; CDR3 DNA: TGTGCCAGCAGTCGAGGGGAGACCCAGTACTTC
J gene: TRBJ2-3; D gene: -; V gene: TRBV10-3; clone size: -; CDR3 protein: CAISESSGDWTQYF; CDR3 DNA: TGTGCCATCAGTGAGTCGTCCGGGGATTGGACGCAGTATTTT
J gene: TRBJ1-1; D gene: TRBD1; V gene: TRBV12-3/TRBV12-4; clone size: -; CDR3 protein: CASSYLTGEAFF; CDR3 DNA: TGTGCCAGCAGCTACCTGACAGGGGAAGCTTTCTTT
J gene: TRBJ2-7; D gene: TRBD1; V gene: TRBV14; clone size: -; CDR3 protein: CASSRTGQGSYEQYF; CDR3 DNA: TGTGCCAGCAGTCGAACGGGACAGGGCTCCTACGAGCAGTACTTC
J gene: TRBJ2-7; D gene: TRBD2; V gene: TRBV5-4; clone size: -; CDR3 protein: CASSPTRPAGGSYEQYF; CDR3 DNA: TGTGCCAGCAGCCCCACGCGCCCAGCGGGAGGTTCCTACGAGCAGTACTTC
J gene: TRBJ1-1; D gene: TRBD1; V gene: TRBV9; clone size: -; CDR3 protein: CASSVTPGQKNTEAFF; CDR3 DNA: TGTGCCAGCAGCGTGACACCGGGACAGAAGAACACTGAAGCTTTCTTT
J gene: TRBJ1-2; D gene: TRBD1; V gene: TRBV5-4; clone size: once; CDR3 protein: CASRNLPGQGARGGGYTF; CDR3 DNA: TGTGCCAGCAGAAACTTGCCGGGACAGGGGGCACGTGGGGGAGGCTACACCTTC
J gene: TRBJ1-2; D gene: TRBD1; V gene: TRBV7-2; clone size: -; CDR3 protein: CASSNTGAPAGGYTF; CDR3 DNA: TGTGCCAGCAGCAATACAGGGGCCCCTGCGGGAGGCTACACCTTC
J gene: TRBJ2-1; D gene: TRBD2; V gene: TRBV4-1; clone size: -; CDR3 protein: CASSQEGASGRSNEQFF; CDR3 DNA: TGCGCCAGCAGCCAAGAAGGGGCTAGCGGGAGGAGTAATGAGCAGTTCTTC
J gene: TRBJ2-2; D gene: TRBD2; V gene: TRBV6-5; clone size: -; CDR3 protein: CASSYRASGAPGELFF; CDR3 DNA: TGTGCCAGCAGTTATAGGGCTAGCGGGGCCCCCGGGGAGCTGTTTTTT
J gene: TRBJ1-6; D gene: -; V gene: TRBV2; clone size: -; CDR3 protein: CASRMPESPLHF; CDR3 DNA: TGTGCCAGCAGAATGCCGGAGTCACCCCTCCACTTT
J gene: TRBJ2-1; D gene: -; V gene: TRBV3-1/TRBV3-2; clone size: few; CDR3 protein: CASSLTGNEQFF; CDR3 DNA: TGTGCCAGCAGCCTCACCGGGAATGAGCAGTTCTTC
J gene: TRBJ2-1; D gene: TRBD2; V gene: TRBV7-2; clone size: -; CDR3 protein: CASSLGSGRAGENEQFF; CDR3 DNA: TGTGCCAGCAGCTTAGGTAGCGGGAGGGCCGGCGAGAATGAGCAGTTCTTC
J gene: TRBJ2-5; D gene: -; V gene: TRBV28; clone size: -; CDR3 protein: CASSLYRETQYF; CDR3 DNA: TGTGCCAGCAGTTTATACAGGGAGACCCAGTACTTC
J gene: TRBJ1-3; D gene: -; V gene: TRBV3-1/TRBV3-2; clone size: -; CDR3 protein: CASSTSLERDSGNTIYF; CDR3 DNA: TGTGCCAGCAGCACTTCTCTGGAGAGGGACTCTGGAAACACCATATATTTT
J gene: TRBJ2-6; D gene: -; V gene: TRBV3-1/TRBV3-2; clone size: -; CDR3 protein: CASSYRYSGANVLTF; CDR3 DNA: TGTGCCAGCAGCTATCGCTACTCTGGGGCCAACGTCCTGACTTTC
J gene: TRBJ1-3; D gene: -; V gene: TRBV7-2; clone size: -; CDR3 protein: CASSAQEGNTIYF; CDR3 DNA: TGTGCCAGCAGCGCTCAGGAAGGAAACACCATATATTTT
J gene: TRBJ2-7; D gene: TRBD1; V gene: TRBV5-5; clone size: once; CDR3 protein: CASSIVGQGAGEQYF; CDR3 DNA: TGTGCCAGCAGCATCGTAGGGCAGGGGGCGGGCGAGCAGTACTTC
J gene: TRBJ2-7; D gene: -; V gene: TRBV29-1; clone size: -; CDR3 protein: CSVEDPGRDEQYF; CDR3 DNA: TGCAGCGTTGAAGATCCGGGCAGGGACGAGCAGTACTTC
J gene: TRBJ2-2; D gene: -; V gene: TRBV5-1; clone size: -; CDR3 protein: CASSSYRAGGELFF; CDR3 DNA: TGCGCCAGCAGCTCCTACAGGGCTGGCGGGGAGCTGTTTTTT
J gene: TRBJ2-5; D gene: TRBD2; V gene: TRBV30; clone size: -; CDR3 protein: CAWSGTRTSGSQETQYF; CDR3 DNA: TGTGCCTGGAGTGGAACTAGGACTAGCGGGTCGCAAGAGACCCAGTACTTC
J gene: TRBJ1-1; D gene: -; V gene: TRBV19; clone size: -; CDR3 protein: CASSTPAGREATEAFF; CDR3 DNA: TGTGCCAGTAGTACCCCCGCAGGGAGGGAGGCCACTGAAGCTTTCTTT
J gene: TRBJ1-2; D gene: -; V gene: TRBV13; clone size: -; CDR3 protein: CASSSGAGSPLYGYTF; CDR3 DNA: TGTGCCAGCAGCTCAGGCGCAGGGTCCCCACTATATGGCTACACCTTC
J gene: TRBJ1-2; D gene: -; V gene: TRBV3-1/TRBV3-2; clone size: -; CDR3 protein: CASSQDFGGARTKNYGYTF; CDR3 DNA: TGTGCCAGCAGCCAAGATTTTGGAGGGGCGCGGACAAAAAACTATGGCTACACCTTC
J gene: TRBJ1-4; D gene: -; V gene: TRBV19; clone size: -; CDR3 protein: CASSGDIEKLFF; CDR3 DNA: TGTGCCAGTTCAGGGGATATTGAAAAACTGTTTTTT
J gene: TRBJ2-1; D gene: -; V gene: TRBV5-4; clone size: -; CDR3 protein: CASSGGLYNEQFF; CDR3 DNA: TGTGCCAGCAGCGGTGGGCTTTACAATGAGCAGTTCTTC
J gene: TRBJ1-4; D gene: -; V gene: TRBV24-1; clone size: -; CDR3 protein: CATSDARRGRLFF; CDR3 DNA: TGTGCCACCAGTGATGCCCGCAGGGGACGACTGTTTTTT
J gene: TRBJ2-7; D gene: TRBD1; V gene: TRBV5-1; clone size: -; CDR3 protein: CASSTTGGFSYEQYF; CDR3 DNA: TGCGCCAGCAGCACTACAGGGGGTTTCTCCTACGAGCAGTACTTC
J gene: TRBJ1-5; D gene: -; V gene: TRBV7-2; clone size: -; CDR3 protein: CASSLVPGVGQPQHF; CDR3 DNA: TGTGCCAGCAGCTTAGTACCCGGGGTGGGGCAGCCCCAGCATTTT
J gene: TRBJ2-5; D gene: -; V gene: TRBV7-9; clone size: medium-sized; CDR3 protein: CASSSSSGTYF; CDR3 DNA: TGTGCCAGCAGCTCATCCAGCGGAACGTACTTC
J gene: TRBJ2-1; D gene: TRBD1; V gene: TRBV10-3; clone size: once; CDR3 protein: CAISEGDREYNEQFF; CDR3 DNA: TGTGCCATCAGTGAGGGGGACAGGGAATACAATGAGCAGTTCTTC
J gene: TRBJ2-1; D gene: -; V gene: TRBV15; clone size: -; CDR3 protein: CATSGPNTRNEQFF; CDR3 DNA: TGTGCCACCAGCGGCCCAAACACTAGAAATGAGCAGTTCTTC